This T cell receptor beta chain was sequenced for a study of STAT5B mutations in CD4+ large granular lymphocyte leukemia. Germline CDR1 and CDR2: SGHDT and YYEEEE. This CDR3 is 12 amino acids long. The V end lost 2 bases, the J end lost 6 bases, and 8 bases lay between the germline ends. Method: immunoSEQ multiplex PCR; TCRdb's copy keeps in-frame clones and lacks some. Of about 30,000 clones in the sample, approximately 79% are singletons; the top ten hold 2% to 2.5%. Comments on this clone: The target antigen is unknown.

Broader study findings: No patients shared main leukemic clonotypes, though around 24% appeared at low frequency elsewhere. Compared with healthy controls (2/35), patient top clones favored TRBV06 (8/27).

This receptor was identified in a human donor in good health. The chain carries TRBV5-6 and TRBJ1-1, with D tentatively TRBD1 (6 bases). The source material was CD4+ T cells from blood buffy coats. DNA for the CDR3: TGTGCCAGCAGCTTAACAGGGCCTGAAGCTTTCTTT. Encoded protein: CASSLTGPEAFF.